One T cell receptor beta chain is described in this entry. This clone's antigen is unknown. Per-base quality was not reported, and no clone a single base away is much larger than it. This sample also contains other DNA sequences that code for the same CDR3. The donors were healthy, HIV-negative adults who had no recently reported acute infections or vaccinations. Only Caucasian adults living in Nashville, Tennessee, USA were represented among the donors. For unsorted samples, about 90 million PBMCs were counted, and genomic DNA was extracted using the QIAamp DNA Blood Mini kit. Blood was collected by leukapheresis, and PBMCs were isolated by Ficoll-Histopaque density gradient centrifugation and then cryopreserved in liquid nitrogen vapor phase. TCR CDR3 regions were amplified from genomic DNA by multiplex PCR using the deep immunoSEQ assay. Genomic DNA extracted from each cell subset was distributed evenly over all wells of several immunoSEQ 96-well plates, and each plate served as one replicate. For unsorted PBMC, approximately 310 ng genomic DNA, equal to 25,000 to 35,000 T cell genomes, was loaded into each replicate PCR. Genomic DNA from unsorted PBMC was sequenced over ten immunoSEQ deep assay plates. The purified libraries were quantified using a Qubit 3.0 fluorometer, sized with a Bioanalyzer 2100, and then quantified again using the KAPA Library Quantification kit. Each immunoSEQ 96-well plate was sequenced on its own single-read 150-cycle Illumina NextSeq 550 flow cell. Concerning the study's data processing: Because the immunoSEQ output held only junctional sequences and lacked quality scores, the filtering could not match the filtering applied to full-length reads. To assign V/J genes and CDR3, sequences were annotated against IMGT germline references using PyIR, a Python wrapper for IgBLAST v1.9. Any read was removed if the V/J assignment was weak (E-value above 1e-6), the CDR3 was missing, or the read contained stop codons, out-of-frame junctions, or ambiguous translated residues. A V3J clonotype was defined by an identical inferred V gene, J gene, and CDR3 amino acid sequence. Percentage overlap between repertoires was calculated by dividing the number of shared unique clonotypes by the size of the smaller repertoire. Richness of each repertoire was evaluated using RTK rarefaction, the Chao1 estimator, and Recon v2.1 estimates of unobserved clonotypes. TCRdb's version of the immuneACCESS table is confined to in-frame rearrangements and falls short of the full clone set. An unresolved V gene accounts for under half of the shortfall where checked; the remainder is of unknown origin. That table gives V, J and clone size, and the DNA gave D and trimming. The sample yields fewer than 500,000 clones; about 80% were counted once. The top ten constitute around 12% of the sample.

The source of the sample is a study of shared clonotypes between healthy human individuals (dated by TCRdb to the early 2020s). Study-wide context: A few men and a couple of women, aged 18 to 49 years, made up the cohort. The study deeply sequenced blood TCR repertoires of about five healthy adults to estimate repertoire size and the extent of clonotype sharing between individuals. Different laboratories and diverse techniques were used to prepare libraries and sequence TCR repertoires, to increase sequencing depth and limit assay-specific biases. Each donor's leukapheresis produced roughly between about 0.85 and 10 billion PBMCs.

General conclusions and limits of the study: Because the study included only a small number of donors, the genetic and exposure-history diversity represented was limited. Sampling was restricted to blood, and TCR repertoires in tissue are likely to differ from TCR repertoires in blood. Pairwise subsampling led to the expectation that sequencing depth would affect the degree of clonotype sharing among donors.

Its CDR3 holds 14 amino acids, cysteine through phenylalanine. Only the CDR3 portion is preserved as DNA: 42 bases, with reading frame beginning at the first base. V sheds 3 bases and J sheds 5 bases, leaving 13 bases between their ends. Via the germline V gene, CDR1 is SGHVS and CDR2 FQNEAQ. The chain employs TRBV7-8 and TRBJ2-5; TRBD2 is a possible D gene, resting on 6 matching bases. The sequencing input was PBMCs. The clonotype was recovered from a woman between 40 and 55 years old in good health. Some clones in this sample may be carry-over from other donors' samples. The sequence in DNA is TGTGCCAGCAGCTTTAACCGGGGGAAGGAGACCCAGTACTTC. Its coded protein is CASSFNRGKETQYF.